These T cell receptor beta chains were read from a single sample in a study of CD8 T cells in ankylosing spondylitis. TCRdb reprocessed the 5' RACE reads with MiXCR, giving one entry per CDR3 protein. The sample shows some 800,000 distinct CDR3 sequences, approximately 12% of them seen only once. The specimen was blood, either unsorted or a sorted T cell fraction (not recorded which). The origin of the receptors is a male donor with ankylosing spondylitis. Both conserved end residues are part of each CDR3. The D gene is left open where the match is weak. Clone size is not always given. Where it is, it says once, few, many or a class for expanded clones.

d_call: -; j_call: TRBJ1-4; v_call: TRBV20-1; clone_size: many; cdr3_aa: CSARSRVTVGNEKLFF; cdr3_nt: TGCAGTGCTAGATCCCGGGTGACGGTTGGTAATGAAAAACTGTTTTTT
d_call: -; j_call: TRBJ2-7; v_call: TRBV6-5; clone_size: few; cdr3_aa: CASSYSPGDEYEQYF; cdr3_nt: TGTGCCAGCAGTTACTCTCCGGGAGACGAGTACGAGCAGTACTTC
d_call: TRBD2; j_call: TRBJ2-5; v_call: TRBV20-1; clone_size: -; cdr3_aa: CSASRTRETQYF; cdr3_nt: TGCAGTGCTAGTAGGACTAGAGAGACCCAGTACTTC
d_call: -; j_call: TRBJ1-3; v_call: TRBV5-1; clone_size: few; cdr3_aa: CASSLAAASANTIYF; cdr3_nt: TGCGCCAGCAGCTTGGCGGCAGCCTCTGCGAACACCATATATTTT
d_call: -; j_call: TRBJ2-3; v_call: TRBV20-1; clone_size: few; cdr3_aa: CSATKGGLLADTQYF; cdr3_nt: TGCAGTGCCACAAAGGGGGGACTATTGGCAGATACGCAGTATTTT
d_call: -; j_call: TRBJ2-7; v_call: TRBV5-1; clone_size: -; cdr3_aa: CASSLSGQTYEQYF; cdr3_nt: TGCGCCAGCAGCTTGTCGGGACAAACCTACGAGCAGTACTTC
d_call: TRBD2; j_call: TRBJ2-1; v_call: TRBV28; clone_size: few; cdr3_aa: CASSLGGLASLGSYNEQFF; cdr3_nt: TGTGCCAGCAGTTTGGGTGGACTAGCGAGCCTAGGCTCCTACAATGAGCAGTTCTTC
d_call: -; j_call: TRBJ1-2; v_call: TRBV20-1; clone_size: few; cdr3_aa: CSAGEPRYGYTF; cdr3_nt: TGCAGTGCTGGGGAGCCACGGTATGGCTACACCTTC
d_call: TRBD1; j_call: TRBJ2-1; v_call: TRBV18; clone_size: -; cdr3_aa: CASSPVGTEDAQFF; cdr3_nt: TGTGCCAGCTCACCAGTAGGGACAGAAGATGCGCAGTTCTTC
d_call: -; j_call: TRBJ1-2; v_call: TRBV12-3/TRBV12-4; clone_size: many; cdr3_aa: CASSPDTKGGYTF; cdr3_nt: TGTGCCAGCAGTCCCGACACAAAAGGGGGCTACACCTTC
d_call: TRBD1; j_call: TRBJ1-5; v_call: TRBV5-1; clone_size: few; cdr3_aa: CASSPQGASKPQHF; cdr3_nt: TGCGCCAGCAGCCCGCAGGGGGCGAGTAAGCCCCAGCATTTT
d_call: TRBD2; j_call: TRBJ2-3; v_call: TRBV5-1; clone_size: many; cdr3_aa: CASSLGLATDTQYF; cdr3_nt: TGTGCCAGCAGCTTAGGACTAGCCACAGATACGCAGTATTTT
d_call: TRBD2; j_call: TRBJ2-1; v_call: TRBV25-1; clone_size: few; cdr3_aa: CASSDRAGGYNEQFF; cdr3_nt: TGTGCCAGCAGTGATCGAGCGGGAGGGTACAATGAGCAGTTCTTC